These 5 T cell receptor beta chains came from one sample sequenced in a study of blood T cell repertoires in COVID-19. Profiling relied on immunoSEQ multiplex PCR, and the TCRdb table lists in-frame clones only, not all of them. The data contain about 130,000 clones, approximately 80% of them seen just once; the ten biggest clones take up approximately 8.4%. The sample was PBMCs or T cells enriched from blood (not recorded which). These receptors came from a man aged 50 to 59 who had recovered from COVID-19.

CDR3 loop: CASSFGGSTYEQYF. Here the CDR3 DNA reads TGTGCCAGCAGCTTCGGAGGGAGTACCTACGAGCAGTACTTC. The chain joins TRBV13 to TRBJ2-7; D is perhaps TRBD2 (6 bases). CDR3 length equals 14 residues. CDR1 and CDR2 from the germline V gene are PRHDT and FYEKMQ (reference sequence). V was pared by 3 bases and J by 2 bases, with 11 bases between.

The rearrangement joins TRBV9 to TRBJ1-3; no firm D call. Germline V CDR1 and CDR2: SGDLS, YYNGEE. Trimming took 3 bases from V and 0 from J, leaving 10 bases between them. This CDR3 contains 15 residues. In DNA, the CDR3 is TGTGCCAGCAGCGCCGCAGGACTCTCTGGAAACACCATATATTTT. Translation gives CASSAAGLSGNTIYF.

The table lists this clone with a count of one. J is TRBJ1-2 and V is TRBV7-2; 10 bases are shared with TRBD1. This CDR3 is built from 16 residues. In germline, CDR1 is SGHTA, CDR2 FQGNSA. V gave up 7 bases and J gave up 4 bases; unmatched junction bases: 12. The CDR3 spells CASIISGQGGTYGYTF. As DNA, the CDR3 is TGTGCCAGCATCATCTCCGGACAGGGGGGGACCTATGGCTACACCTTC. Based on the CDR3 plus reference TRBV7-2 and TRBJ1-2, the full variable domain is GAGVSQSPSNKVTEKGKDVELRCDPISGHTALYWYRQSLGQGLEFLIYFQGNSAPDKSGLPSDRFSAERTGGSVSTLTIQRTQQEDSAVYLCASIISGQGGTYGYTFGSGTRLTVV.

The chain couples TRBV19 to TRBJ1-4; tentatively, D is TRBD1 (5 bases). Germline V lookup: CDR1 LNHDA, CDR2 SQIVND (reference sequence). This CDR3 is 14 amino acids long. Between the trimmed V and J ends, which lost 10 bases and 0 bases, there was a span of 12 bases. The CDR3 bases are TGTGCCACCCAGACAGTCGCAACTAATGAAAAACTGTTTTTT. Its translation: CATQTVATNEKLFF.

DNA of the CDR3: TGTGCCAGCAGTTTGCGTAGCGCGGAAGGCCCAGATACGCAGTATTTT. The encoded protein is CASSLRSAEGPDTQYF. The V and J genes are TRBV28 and TRBJ2-3; TRBD2 might be the D (5 bases). CDR3 length: 16 residues. V was clipped by 3 bases and J by 4 bases, with 17 bases between them. Germline V gene lookup returns CDR1 MDHEN and CDR2 SYDVKM.